The 28 T cell receptor beta chains in this list originate from one sample, sequenced in a study of T-cell reconstitution after alpha-beta-depleted transplantation in children. As it was prepared, the TCRbeta library received unique molecular identifiers. TCRdb reprocessed the PCR reads via MiXCR and lists one record per CDR3 protein. The repertoire holds 250,000 to 300,000 distinct CDR3 sequences, with 10% as singletons. The material was PBMCs, obtained before TCRalphabeta/CD19-depleted stem cell transplant. Source of these receptors: a boy in the first two years of life with acute myeloid leukemia, due to receive a stem cell transplant.

This clonotype was counted many times. V gene TRBV5-6 combines with J gene TRBJ2-1, with D unclear. The V gene lost 2 bases and the J gene lost 7 bases, with 19 bases spanning the gap. This CDR3 contains 16 residues. Germline CDR1 is SGHDT and CDR2 is YYEEEE. This CDR3 is CASSFPPTRKENEQFF. The CDR3 bases are TGTGCCAGCAGCTTTCCCCCGACGCGGAAGGAAAATGAGCAGTTCTTC.

The rearrangement links TRBV5-5 to TRBJ1-1, with D tentatively TRBD1 (6 bases). V shed 6 bases and J shed 1 base, with 13 bases lying between them. Germline CDR1 reads SGHKS; CDR2 reads YYEKEE (reference sequence). The CDR3 sequence is 14 residues long. In DNA form, the CDR3 reads TGTGCCAGCACCCCCCCACAGGGGAACACTGAAGCTTTCTTT. The encoded protein is CASTPPQGNTEAFF.

In DNA, the CDR3 is TGTGCCACCAGCAGTCTGTTAGCGAAAACCTACAATGAGCAGTTCTTC. Protein product: CATSSLLAKTYNEQFF. The chain employs TRBV15 and TRBJ2-1, with a tentative D call TRBD2 (5 bases). Trimming took 3 bases from V and 2 from J, leaving 14 bases between them. Germline CDR1 and CDR2: LNHNV and YYDKDF (reference sequence). The CDR3 extends over 16 amino acids.

In this sample, this clonotype turned up many times. This chain uses TRBV28 with TRBJ2-7; TRBD1 agrees at 7 bases. Germline trimming cut 10 bases from V and 3 bases from J; bases unmatched to any gene: 12. Germline loops: CDR1 MDHEN, CDR2 SYDVKM. The CDR3 runs to 14 residues. CDR3 nucleotides: TGTGCCACCAGATCCGGGACAGTATTCTACGAGCAGTACTTC. It codes for CATRSGTVFYEQYF.

This clonotype was detected only a few times. CDR3 in amino acids: CATSRVGSLRYEQYF. CDR3 coding DNA: TGTGCCACCAGCAGAGTCGGAAGCCTGCGGTACGAGCAGTACTTC. This chain links TRBV15 with TRBJ2-7; no firm D call. The CDR3 totals 15 residues. Deletions cut 1 base from V and 4 bases from J, with 14 bases between. CDR1 LNHNV and CDR2 YYDKDF come from the germline V gene (reference sequence).

This clonotype came up many times. This chain uses TRBV4-3 with TRBJ2-5, with D possibly TRBD1 on 5 matching bases. CDR3 length equals 13 residues. Germline CDR1 reads LGHNA; CDR2 reads YSLEER. Trimming took off 0 bases at V and 5 bases at J, with 7 bases between the two ends. The CDR3 DNA reads as TGCGCCAGCAGCCAAGAGGGGCACGAGACCCAGTACTTC. It translates to CASSQEGHETQYF.

This clonotype was detected many times. V is TRBV7-9 and J is TRBJ1-6; maybe TRBD1 (5 bases). Trimming took 0 bases from V and 6 from J, leaving 12 bases between them. Per germline, CDR1 SEHNR and CDR2 FQNEAQ (reference sequence). The CDR3 runs 16 residues. CDR3 sequence reads: CASSLAGRDFNSPLHF. CDR3 DNA: TGTGCCAGCAGCTTAGCGGGACGGGACTTTAATTCACCCCTCCACTTT.

This clonotype was seen only a few times. The chain has TRBV4-1 and TRBJ2-7, with a possible D match to TRBD2 (5 bases). Trimming took 2 bases from V and 6 from J, leaving 11 bases between them. CDR1 is MGHRA, CDR2 YSYEKL, per germline. The CDR3 sequence is 13 residues long. The DNA for the CDR3 is TGCGCCAGCAGCCAATTTATAGGAGGCGAGCAGTACTTC. Its translation is CASSQFIGGEQYF.

This clonotype was counted at least ten times. This rearrangement joins TRBV3-1 to TRBJ1-6; D possibly corresponds to TRBD1 (6 bases). V was pared by 7 bases and J by 6 bases, with 13 bases between. Germline assignment: CDR1 LGHDT and CDR2 YNNKEL (reference sequence). CDR3 length equals 14 residues. DNA of the CDR3: TGTGCCAGCATCGTCCGGACAGCTAATTCACCCCTCCACTTT. It translates to CASIVRTANSPLHF.

This clonotype was observed at least ten times. The chain links TRBV29-1 to TRBJ2-5, with 7 nucleotides matching TRBD2. Looked up from germline, CDR1 is SQVTM and CDR2 is ANQGSEA. This CDR3 has 13 residues. The V and J ends lost 4 bases and 4 bases, in that order; junction bases with no gene match: 6. In nucleotides, the CDR3 is TGCAGCGTTGTATCGGGAGGAAGAGAGACCCAGTACTTC. This gives the protein CSVVSGGRETQYF.

This clonotype was found many times. The chain carries TRBV9 and TRBJ2-1, with 9 bases matching TRBD2. V lost 4 bases and J lost 0; bases outside the gene matches: 14. This CDR3 is built from 19 residues. The germline CDR1 and CDR2 sequences are SGDLS and YYNGEE. CDR3 sequence (DNA): TGTGCCAGCAGCCGTCGAATTCTAAGTAGCGGGAGCTCCTACAATGAGCAGTTCTTC. Translating gives CASSRRILSSGSSYNEQFF.

This clonotype was seen repeatedly, ten times or more. The CDR3 sequence is CASSYEDSPSGNTIYF. CDR3 sequence (DNA): TGTGCCAGCAGTTACGAGGACAGCCCCTCTGGAAACACCATATATTTT. The gene calls are TRBV6-5 and TRBJ1-3, with D perhaps matching TRBD1 (6 bases). The CDR3 loop spans 16 amino acids. Trimming stripped 2 bases from V and 0 bases from J, with 11 bases between. In germline, CDR1 is MNHEY, CDR2 SVGAGI.

This clonotype has just a few counts. The CDR3 protein is CASSPQVRGGSPLHF. CDR3 coding DNA: TGTGCCAGCTCACCACAAGTCAGGGGAGGTTCACCCCTCCACTTT. The chain links TRBV18 to TRBJ1-6; D is possibly TRBD1 (6 bases). Germline V lookup: CDR1 KGHSH, CDR2 LQKENI. The CDR3 sequence is 15 residues long. The germline V and J ends were trimmed by 1 base and 9 bases, with 13 bases remaining between them.

This clonotype showed up just a few times. This sequence joins TRBV19 and TRBJ2-4; the D is unclear. Between the trimmed V and J ends, which lost 7 bases and 0 bases, there was a span of 13 bases. The CDR3 covers 15 residues. Germline V gene sequence: CDR1 LNHDA, CDR2 SQIVND (reference sequence). The CDR3 here is CASTAGPGAKNIQYF. The CDR3, as DNA: TGTGCCAGTACAGCAGGACCGGGAGCCAAAAACATTCAGTACTTC. The full variable domain, in which reference TRBV19 and TRBJ2-4 provide the parts outside the CDR3, is DGGITQSPKYLFRKEGQNVTLSCEQNLNHDAMYWYRQDPGQGLRLIYYSQIVNDFQKGDIAEGYSVSREKKESFPLTVTSAQKNPTAFYLCASTAGPGAKNIQYFGAGTRLSVL.

This clonotype was detected many times. The V and J genes are TRBV6-5 and TRBJ2-7; D perhaps matches TRBD1 (6 bases). With 2 bases removed from V and 0 bases from J, the gap between germline ends came to 11 bases. CDR1 is MNHEY and CDR2 is SVGAGI in the germline V gene. This CDR3 is 15 amino acids long. DNA of the CDR3: TGTGCCAGCAGTTACGGGGGCGTGGGCTCCTACGAGCAGTACTTC. Translation gives CASSYGGVGSYEQYF.

In its sample, this clonotype was seen many times. The chain combines TRBV12-3 or TRBV12-4 with TRBJ2-6, with 7 bases aligning to TRBD1. The V gene end was trimmed by 5 bases and the J gene end by 0 bases; junction bases not matched to a gene: 7. The CDR3 contains 17 residues. CDR3 sequence: CASSPTGLRSGANVLTF. The CDR3 DNA follows: TGTGCCAGCAGTCCGACAGGGTTGCGCTCTGGGGCCAACGTCCTGACTTTC.

Many counts were recorded for this clonotype. The CDR3 DNA sequence: TGTGCCAGCAGCTCGGAAGGGTACGAGCAGTACTTC. Protein sequence: CASSSEGYEQYF. J is TRBJ2-7 and V is TRBV6-6, with no clear D. Per germline, CDR1 MNHNY and CDR2 SVGAGI (reference sequence). The CDR3 totals 12 residues. V was trimmed by 6 bases and J by 4 bases, leaving 10 bases between them.

The chain links TRBV5-1 to TRBJ2-5; D is ambiguous. CDR1 is SGHRS and CDR2 is YFSETQ in the germline V gene. The V gene lost 5 bases and the J gene lost 5 bases, with 16 bases spanning the gap. The CDR3 extends over 14 amino acids. The CDR3, as DNA: TGCGCCAGCAGGATAGGATCAAGGCTCGAGACCCAGTACTTC. It specifies CASRIGSRLETQYF. Combining the CDR3 with reference TRBV5-1 and TRBJ2-5 gives the whole variable domain KAGVTQTPRYLIKTRGQQVTLSCSPISGHRSVSWYQQTPGQGLQFLFEYFSETQRNKGNFPGRFSGRQFSNSRSEMNVSTLELGDSALYLCASRIGSRLETQYFGPGTRLLVL.

This clonotype was counted many times. This chain connects TRBV12-3 or TRBV12-4 to TRBJ1-1; D perhaps matches TRBD1 (6 bases). Trimming shortened V by 6 bases and J by 2 bases, and 16 bases separated the two germline ends. CDR3 length: 15 residues. The CDR3 DNA follows: TGTGCCAGCAGAGTTTTTTGGGACACTAACACTGAAGCTTTCTTT. It yields the protein CASRVFWDTNTEAFF.

This clonotype was detected many times. This CDR3 is CASSLAAGGPDTDTQYF. The CDR3 DNA follows: TGTGCCAGCAGCTTAGCTGCTGGGGGGCCGGACACAGATACGCAGTATTTT. The chain couples TRBV7-6 to TRBJ2-3; D assignment may be TRBD1 or TRBD2 (6 bases each). V was trimmed by 0 bases and J by 2 bases, leaving 15 bases between them. From germline, CDR1 is SGHVS and CDR2 FNYEAQ. The CDR3 sequence is 17 residues long.

This clonotype was detected a few times. This chain uses TRBV3-1 with TRBJ2-7; D is perhaps TRBD1 (5 bases). Germline CDR1 reads LGHDT; CDR2 reads YNNKEL (reference sequence). Trimming cost V 0 bases and J 4 bases, with 13 bases left between them. The CDR3 loop spans 15 amino acids. DNA for the CDR3: TGTGCCAGCAGCCAAGAAGGTCCCCGACAGTACGAGCAGTACTTC. This translates into CASSQEGPRQYEQYF.

CDR3 sequence (DNA): TGCGCCAGCAGCTTGGGGACTCTAGCGGGAGCTGATGAGCAGTTCTTC. Translation: CASSLGTLAGADEQFF. This chain links TRBV5-1 with TRBJ2-1; 10 nucleotides line up with TRBD2. The germline gives CDR1 SGHRS, CDR2 YFSETQ. Germline trimming cut 0 bases from V and 8 bases from J; bases unmatched to any gene: 8. The CDR3 is 16 residues long. Based on the CDR3 plus reference TRBV5-1 and TRBJ2-1, the full variable domain is KAGVTQTPRYLIKTRGQQVTLSCSPISGHRSVSWYQQTPGQGLQFLFEYFSETQRNKGNFPGRFSGRQFSNSRSEMNVSTLELGDSALYLCASSLGTLAGADEQFFGPGTRLTVL.

There are many counts of this clonotype. The chain joins TRBV12-3 or TRBV12-4 to TRBJ2-4, with D unresolved. V was pared by 2 bases and J by 0 bases, with 5 bases between. CDR3 length: 14 amino acids. CDR3 in amino acids: CASSLKLAKNIQYF. The CDR3 DNA follows: TGTGCCAGCAGTTTAAAGCTAGCCAAAAACATTCAGTACTTC.

This clonotype was seen repeatedly, ten times or more. This rearrangement joins TRBV5-1 to TRBJ1-1; D gene unclear. This CDR3 spans 15 amino acids. V was shortened by 0 bases and J by 0 bases, with 9 bases between the two germline ends. Per the germline V gene, CDR1 is SGHRS and CDR2 is YFSETQ. CDR3 sequence (DNA): TGCGCCAGCAGCTTGGCCTCTAGGCTGAACACTGAAGCTTTCTTT. Translated: CASSLASRLNTEAFF.

This clonotype came up many times. In DNA, the CDR3 is TGTGCCAGCAGTTACTCGCGGCAGACCAACTACGAGCAGTACTTC. It yields the protein CASSYSRQTNYEQYF. This chain joins TRBV6-2 or TRBV6-3 and TRBJ2-7; D not resolved. Deletions cut 0 bases from V and 3 bases from J, with 12 bases between. This CDR3 has 15 amino acids. The V gene's germline CDR1 is MNHEY and CDR2 SVGEGT.

This clonotype was detected ten times or more. The J gene is TRBJ2-2, the V gene TRBV12-3 or TRBV12-4; no firm D call. This CDR3 spans 16 amino acids. The V gene lost 1 base and the J gene lost 2 bases, with 11 bases spanning the gap. The CDR3 region has the DNA TGTGCCAGCAGTTTAGGTAGAAGGGAAAACACCGGGGAGCTGTTTTTT. This encodes CASSLGRRENTGELFF.

The chain uses TRBV3-1 and TRBJ1-6, with D unresolved. CDR1 and CDR2 (germline): LGHDT, YNNKEL (reference sequence). This CDR3 contains 14 residues. Trimming cost V 2 bases and J 8 bases, with 10 bases left between them. The CDR3, as DNA: TGTGCCAGCAGCCAAATGAATCGCGATTCACCCCTCCACTTT. Translating gives CASSQMNRDSPLHF. Complete variable domain (other parts from reference TRBV3-1 and TRBJ1-6): DTAVSQTPKYLVTQMGNDKSIKCEQNLGHDTMYWYKQDSKKFLKIMFSYNNKELIINETVPNRFSPKSPDKAHLNLHINSLELGDSAVYFCASSQMNRDSPLHFGNGTRLTVT.

The rearrangement uses TRBV9 and TRBJ2-3; TRBD2 matches 12 bases. The CDR3 is made up of 19 amino acids. The junction had 10 bases not matched to a gene; V was cut back by 2 bases and J by 0 bases. The V gene's germline CDR1 is SGDLS and CDR2 YYNGEE. CDR3 protein: CASSVHPGLAGSSTDTQYF. CDR3 bases: TGTGCCAGCAGCGTCCACCCAGGACTAGCGGGGTCTAGCACAGATACGCAGTATTTT.